A selection of T cell receptor beta chains follows, all from one sample in a study of blood T cells in healthy people across ages. Via MiXCR, TCRdb re-called the 5' RACE reads, giving one row per CDR3 protein. The sample lists 380,000 or so distinct CDR3 sequences, roughly half occurring once. Input material: blood. Receptors originate from a man in his 60s in good health. The CDR3 runs from the conserved cysteine through the conserved F or W. D genes are given only for firm matches. Expanded clones are given a class, and other clones once, few, many or no size at all.

D	size	V	J	length	CDR3	DNA
-	-	TRBV29-1	TRBJ2-2	14	CSVGLGSDTGELFF	TGCAGCGTTGGTCTGGGGTCGGACACCGGGGAGCTGTTTTTT
-	-	TRBV6-6	TRBJ2-3	11	CASTNGVLQYF	TGTGCCAGCACCAACGGGGTGTTGCAGTATTTT
-	-	TRBV14	TRBJ2-3	13	CASSQNGPETQYF	TGTGCCAGCAGCCAGAATGGGCCAGAGACGCAGTATTTT
-	few	TRBV3-1	TRBJ2-5	15	CASSQDRRTEETQYF	TGTGCCAGCAGCCAAGATAGGAGGACAGAAGAGACCCAGTACTTC
-	-	TRBV6-1	TRBJ1-1	15	CASSALGGGGTEAFF	TGTGCCAGCAGTGCCCTAGGGGGGGGAGGCACTGAAGCTTTCTTT
-	-	TRBV20-1	TRBJ2-7	15	CSARDVAGGAYEQYF	TGCAGTGCTAGAGATGTGGCAGGAGGGGCCTACGAGCAGTACTTC
-	-	TRBV7-2	TRBJ2-3	14	CASSIPGRSETQYF	TGTGCCAGCAGCATTCCCGGAAGGTCAGAGACGCAGTATTTT
TRBD2	-	TRBV18	TRBJ2-4	12	CATTGGENIQYF	TGTGCCACCACGGGAGGGGAAAACATTCAGTACTTC
TRBD2	-	TRBV28	TRBJ2-7	15	CASSLPGTSGRGQYF	TGTGCCAGCAGTTTACCAGGGACTAGCGGGAGAGGGCAGTACTTC
TRBD1	-	TRBV7-8	TRBJ2-7	13	CASSPRQGPEQYF	TGTGCCAGCAGCCCCCGACAGGGACCCGAGCAGTACTTC
-	-	TRBV2	TRBJ2-1	15	CASTPTRGKYNGQFF	TGTGCCAGCACCCCGACAAGGGGGAAATACAATGGGCAGTTCTTC
TRBD2	-	TRBV20-1	TRBJ2-1	14	CSAYSGSSYNEQFF	TGCAGTGCTTACAGCGGGAGCTCCTACAATGAGCAGTTCTTC
TRBD2	-	TRBV4-3	TRBJ2-2	16	CASSPSLAGAIGELFF	TGCGCCAGCAGCCCATCACTAGCGGGGGCTATCGGGGAGCTGTTTTTT
-	-	TRBV28	TRBJ1-5	14	CASSLTGAWQPQHF	TGTGCCAGCAGTTTGACCGGTGCATGGCAGCCCCAGCATTTT
-	-	TRBV25-1	TRBJ1-6	13	CASAWGNNSPLHF	TGTGCCAGCGCCTGGGGGAATAATTCACCCCTCCACTTT
-	-	TRBV24-1	TRBJ2-3	17	CATSAGDTEGGTDTQYF	TGTGCCACCAGTGCGGGGGACACAGAGGGGGGCACAGATACGCAGTATTTT
TRBD1	-	TRBV6-1	TRBJ1-5	13	CASSAIRGQPQHF	TGTGCCAGCAGTGCTATCAGGGGGCAGCCCCAGCATTTT
-	-	TRBV21-1	TRBJ2-5	16	CASSLRDVSCQETQYF	TGTGCCAGCAGCCTCCGGGACGTATCGTGCCAAGAGACCCAGTACTTC
-	-	TRBV28	TRBJ2-5	12	CASSFYGETQYF	TGTGCCAGCAGTTTTTATGGGGAGACCCAGTACTTC
TRBD1	many	TRBV28	TRBJ1-5	18	CASSLLGGQGRGNQPQHF	TGTGCCAGCAGTTTATTAGGGGGACAGGGAAGGGGTAATCAGCCCCAGCATTTT
-	few	TRBV6-4	TRBJ2-6	15	CASSAQGSGANVLTF	TGTGCCAGCAGCGCTCAGGGCTCTGGGGCCAACGTCCTGACTTTC
-	-	TRBV20-1	TRBJ2-3	13	CSAGGQREDTQYF	TGCAGTGCTGGGGGACAGCGGGAAGATACGCAGTATTTT
-	-	TRBV7-3	TRBJ2-1	13	CASSLTTGGEQFF	TGTGCCAGCAGCTTAACGACCGGAGGGGAGCAGTTCTTC
-	many	TRBV10-3	TRBJ2-7	16	CAISDPQTETSYEQYF	TGTGCCATCAGTGACCCACAGACCGAAACGTCCTACGAGCAGTACTTC
-	-	TRBV20-1	TRBJ1-1	12	CSAKKGVTEAFF	TGCAGTGCTAAAAAAGGGGTCACTGAAGCTTTCTTT
-	few	TRBV6-5	TRBJ2-7	16	CASSPPLDSRGNEQYF	TGTGCCAGCAGTCCCCCGTTGGACTCCCGGGGAAACGAGCAGTACTTC
-	-	TRBV20-1	TRBJ2-1	14	CSARPGGTDNEQFF	TGCAGTGCTAGACCAGGAGGTACTGACAATGAGCAGTTCTTC
-	-	TRBV20-1	TRBJ1-4	18	CSARDLWGATGSNEKLFF	TGCAGTGCTAGAGATCTGTGGGGGGCTACAGGTAGTAATGAAAAACTGTTTTTT